This TCR beta chain originates from a study of long-term antiretroviral therapy in people with HIV. The study, taken as a whole, reports: Relative to control repertoires, HIV repertoires exhibited narrower CDR3 length ranges.

Assay version v3.0 of immunoSEQ was used, and it was run at survey level. Measured with immunoSEQ multiplex PCR; TCRdb has only the in-frame clones, and not every one. The table has some 11,000 clones, more than 80% seen once. Germline V CDR1 and CDR2: MGHRA, YSYEKL. The CDR3 contains 15 residues. V gave up 3 bases and J gave up 1 base, with 12 bases separating them. Details on this clone: Its specificity is unknown.

Per donor, a minimum of one pre-ART and a minimum of two post-ART PBMC samples were available. The chain recombines TRBV4-1 with TRBJ1-1, with D perhaps matching TRBD1 (5 bases). The TCR was taken from a man aged 35 to 55 with HIV. This material consisted of unsorted PBMCs, taken 3.4 years after starting antiretroviral therapy. This CDR3 reads CASSQRGSGNTEAFF. In DNA form, the CDR3 reads TGCGCCAGCAGCCAGAGGGGATCGGGGAACACTGAAGCTTTCTTT.